This passage covers 21 T cell receptor beta chains from one sample sequenced in a study of blood T cell repertoires in COVID-19. Data came from immunoSEQ multiplex PCR; TCRdb stores just in-frame clones and leaves some out. The sample carries about 220,000 clones, roughly 84% recorded once. Material for sequencing was peripheral blood. The receptors derive from a woman over 75 with acute or convalescent COVID-19.

CDR3 amino acids: CASSLLSGNTEAFF. Written as DNA, the CDR3 is TGTGCCAGCAGTTTATTATCCGGGAACACTGAAGCTTTCTTT. The chain joins TRBV27 to TRBJ1-1; no clear D gene. Germline-derived CDR1 and CDR2 are MNHEY and SMNVEV (reference sequence). The CDR3 loop spans 14 amino acids. The germline V and J ends were trimmed by 1 base and 1 base, with 7 bases remaining between them.

In its sample, this clone was seen a few times. The chain joins TRBV9 to TRBJ1-1, with 7 bases identical to TRBD1. Unmatched junction bases numbered 8, after V lost 2 bases and J lost 4 bases. CDR1 and CDR2 from the germline V gene are SGDLS and YYNGEE. The CDR3 has 15 amino acids. The CDR3 DNA sequence: TGTGCCAGCAGCGTTAGAGGGGCAGGGGGCACTGAAGCTTTCTTT. It is translated as CASSVRGAGGTEAFF. The whole variable domain, remainder taken from reference TRBV9 and TRBJ1-1, is DSGVTQTPKHLITATGQRVTLRCSPRSGDLSVYWYQQSLDQGLQFLIQYYNGEERAKGNILERFSAQQFPDLHSELNLSSLELGDSALYFCASSVRGAGGTEAFFGQGTRLTVV.

CDR3 coding DNA: TGTGCCAGTAGTATAGGGGGGACAGGGGCCACAGATACGCAGTATTTT. Encoded protein: CASSIGGTGATDTQYF. The chain links TRBV19 to TRBJ2-3; TRBD1 agrees at 10 bases. Looked up from germline, CDR1 is LNHDA and CDR2 is SQIVND (reference sequence). V lost 1 base and J lost 2; bases outside the gene matches: 3. The CDR3 has 16 amino acids.

The V call is TRBV6-1, the J call TRBJ2-5, with 7 bases that match TRBD2. CDR1 and CDR2 (germline): MNHNS, SASEGT. CDR3 length: 15 residues. Trimming took 2 bases from V and 1 from J; bases not matched to a gene: 4. The CDR3 region has the DNA TGTGCCAGCAGTGAATTGTGGGGGGGCCAAGAGACCCAGTACTTC. Translated: CASSELWGGQETQYF.

The V gene is TRBV12-3 or TRBV12-4, the J gene TRBJ1-1; 8 bases are a match to TRBD1. Trimming took 0 bases from V and 10 from J; bases not matched to a gene: 4. The length of the CDR3 is 13 residues. The DNA of the CDR3 is TGTGCCAGCAGTTTAGCTTTCGACAGGGGAGCTTTCTTT. It translates to CASSLAFDRGAFF.

The chain carries TRBV11-2 and TRBJ2-2; no clear D. The ends were cut back, 0 bases at V and 6 bases at J, with 8 bases in the middle. The CDR3 runs to 14 residues. Looked up from germline, CDR1 is SGHAT and CDR2 is FQNNGV. CDR3 in amino acids: CASSLEARSGELFF. The CDR3 DNA reads as TGTGCCAGCAGCTTAGAGGCGAGGTCCGGGGAGCTGTTTTTT. The full variable domain, in which reference TRBV11-2 and TRBJ2-2 provide the parts outside the CDR3, is EAGVAQSPRYKIIEKRQSVAFWCNPISGHATLYWYQQILGQGPKLLIQFQNNGVVDDSQLPKDRFSAERLKGVDSTLKIQPAKLEDSAVYLCASSLEARSGELFFGEGSRLTVL.

The rearrangement uses TRBV29-1 and TRBJ1-1; TRBD1 matches 7 bases. The CDR3 spans 13 residues. V gave up 4 bases and J gave up 5 bases; unmatched junction bases: 7. Germline V gene data show CDR1 as SQVTM and CDR2 as ANQGSEA. This CDR3 is CSVGYRGRTEAFF. CDR3 DNA sequence: TGCAGCGTTGGATACAGGGGTAGGACTGAAGCTTTCTTT.

This chain joins TRBV28 and TRBJ1-6, with 7 bases fitting TRBD1. CDR1 and CDR2 (germline): MDHEN, SYDVKM. The CDR3 consists of 14 residues. J was trimmed by 8 bases and V by 7 bases; bases with no gene match: 8. CDR3 nucleotides: TGTGCCAGCACCCCGGGACAGCAGGATTCACCCCTCCACTTT. Encoded protein: CASTPGQQDSPLHF.

The V gene is TRBV6-2 or TRBV6-3, the J gene TRBJ1-1, with D uncertain. Germline CDR1 is MNHEY and CDR2 is SVGEGT. Trimming stripped 5 bases from V and 1 base from J, with 5 bases between. The CDR3 runs to 12 residues. The CDR3 sequence: CASSHKNTEAFF. The CDR3 DNA reads as TGTGCCAGCAGTCACAAGAACACTGAAGCTTTCTTT.

The chain joins TRBV4-1 to TRBJ2-3, with TRBD2 matching over 10 bases. In germline, CDR1 is MGHRA, CDR2 YSYEKL. V lost 4 bases, J lost 6 bases, and 10 bases stayed unmatched. The length of the CDR3 is 16 residues. CDR3 sequence: CASSPSPGLASDTQYF. The DNA of the CDR3 is TGCGCCAGCAGCCCCTCGCCGGGACTAGCGTCGGATACGCAGTATTTT.

V and J are TRBV7-9 and TRBJ1-2; 10 nucleotides align to TRBD1. The germline V gene has CDR1 SEHNR and CDR2 FQNEAQ (reference sequence). This CDR3 contains 15 residues. J lost 6 bases, V lost 5 bases, and 9 bases had no gene match. This CDR3 reads CASSPFGDRGHGYTF. The CDR3 DNA follows: TGTGCCAGCAGCCCCTTCGGGGACAGGGGTCATGGCTACACCTTC.

This chain connects TRBV5-4 to TRBJ2-3; the match to TRBD2 covers 11 bases. In germline, CDR1 is SGHNT, CDR2 YYREEE (reference sequence). The ends lost 3 bases at V and 4 bases at J; junction bases unmatched: 7. CDR3 length equals 16 residues. The CDR3 coding sequence is TGTGCCAGCAGCTGGGCCGGGACTAGCGGAGCAGATACGCAGTATTTT. Protein product: CASSWAGTSGADTQYF.

The CDR3 spells CASSPSGRANYGYTF. The CDR3 coding sequence is TGTGCCAGCAGCCCTAGTGGCAGGGCGAACTATGGCTACACCTTC. This sequence joins TRBV7-2 and TRBJ1-2; possibly TRBD1 for D (5 bases). V lost 5 bases to trimming and J lost 2 bases, with 15 bases between them. CDR1 is SGHTA, CDR2 FQGNSA, per germline. The CDR3 runs to 15 residues.

This sequence joins TRBV6-5 and TRBJ1-1; D call uncertain. Trimming took off 8 bases at V and 4 bases at J, with 17 bases between the two ends. The CDR3 is 14 residues long. Germline V gene sequence: CDR1 MNHEY, CDR2 SVGAGI. The CDR3 nucleotides are TGTGCCAGCTCCTGGGCTGGGTCCAGCACTGAAGCTTTCTTT. This gives the protein CASSWAGSSTEAFF.

V is TRBV28 and J is TRBJ2-7, with D unresolved. V lost 3 bases and J lost 3, with 9 bases in between. From germline, CDR1 is MDHEN and CDR2 SYDVKM. The CDR3 runs to 13 residues. The CDR3 sequence is CASSLGRYYEQYF. CDR3 coding DNA: TGTGCCAGCAGTTTGGGCAGATACTACGAGCAGTACTTC.

This chain uses TRBV5-1 with TRBJ2-5, with D tentatively TRBD1 (6 bases). The CDR3 loop spans 13 amino acids. CDR1 is SGHRS and CDR2 is YFSETQ in the germline V gene. The V end was cut by 7 bases, the J end by 5 bases, with 15 bases between. The CDR3 loop is CASGKQGKETQYF. The CDR3 DNA reads TGCGCCAGCGGAAAACAGGGAAAGGAGACCCAGTACTTC.

This clone was seen only a few times. The chain joins TRBV19 to TRBJ1-2; D unresolved. Germline loops: CDR1 LNHDA, CDR2 SQIVND (reference sequence). The CDR3 spans 14 residues. With 7 bases removed from V and 1 base from J, the gap between germline ends came to 13 bases. The CDR3 is CASKYTIYNYGYTF. The CDR3 nucleotides are TGTGCCAGTAAATACACCATTTATAACTATGGCTACACCTTC.

V and J are TRBV5-6 and TRBJ1-5; D uncertain. CDR3 length: 15 residues. V was cut by 5 bases and J by 2 bases, with 14 bases left in between. The germline V gene has CDR1 SGHDT and CDR2 YYEEEE. The CDR3: CASRSYSLGNQPQHF. The CDR3 nucleotides are TGTGCCAGCAGGTCTTACAGCTTGGGCAATCAGCCCCAGCATTTT.

The chain couples TRBV25-1 to TRBJ1-2; D remains unclear. The CDR3 is 16 residues long. CDR1 and CDR2 (germline): MGHDK, SYGVNS. Trimming removed 3 bases at V and 4 bases at J, with 18 bases between. The CDR3 coding sequence is TGTGCCAGCAGTGAGTTTGGACTCTCTTCGGTCTATGGCTACACCTTC. Translation gives CASSEFGLSSVYGYTF.

The chain employs TRBV5-5 and TRBJ1-2; D possibly corresponds to TRBD1 (5 bases). CDR1 is SGHKS and CDR2 is YYEKEE in the germline V gene (reference sequence). The CDR3 covers 13 residues. Deletions cut 4 bases from V and 1 base from J, with 8 bases between. This CDR3 is CASSPDSNYGYTF. The CDR3 DNA sequence: TGTGCCAGCAGCCCAGACAGTAACTATGGCTACACCTTC.

The rearrangement uses TRBV2 and TRBJ2-5; TRBD1 matches 9 bases. V was pared by 1 base and J by 4 bases, with 4 bases of the junction left unmatched. The CDR3 runs 15 residues. CDR1 is SNHLY and CDR2 is FYNNEI in the germline V gene. The CDR3 nucleotides read TGTGCCAGCAGTGAAGGGGACAGGGCACTAGAGACCCAGTACTTC. Encoded protein: CASSEGDRALETQYF. Together with reference TRBV2 and TRBJ2-5, the CDR3 gives the full variable domain: EPEVTQTPSHQVTQMGQEVILRCVPISNHLYFYWYRQILGQKVEFLVSFYNNEISEKSEIFDDQFSVERPDGSNFTLKIRSTKLEDSAMYFCASSEGDRALETQYFGPGTRLLVL.